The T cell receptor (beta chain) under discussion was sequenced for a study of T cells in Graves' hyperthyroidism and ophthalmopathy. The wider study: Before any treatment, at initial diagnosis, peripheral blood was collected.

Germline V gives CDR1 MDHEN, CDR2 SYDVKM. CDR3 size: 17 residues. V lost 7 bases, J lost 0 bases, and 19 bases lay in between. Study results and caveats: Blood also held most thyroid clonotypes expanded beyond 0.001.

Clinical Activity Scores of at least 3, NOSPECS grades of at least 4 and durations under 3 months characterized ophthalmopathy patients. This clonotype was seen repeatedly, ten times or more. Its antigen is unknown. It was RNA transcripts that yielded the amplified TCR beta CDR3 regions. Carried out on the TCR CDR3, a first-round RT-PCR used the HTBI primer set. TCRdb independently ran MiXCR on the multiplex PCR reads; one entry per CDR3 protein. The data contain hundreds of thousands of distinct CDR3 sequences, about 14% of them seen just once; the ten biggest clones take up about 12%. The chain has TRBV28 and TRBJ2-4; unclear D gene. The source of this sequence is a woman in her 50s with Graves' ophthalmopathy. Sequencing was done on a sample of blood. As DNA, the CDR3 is TGTGCCAGCAACCCCGGCAACTCCGTACTAGCCAAAAACATTCAGTACTTC. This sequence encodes CASNPGNSVLAKNIQYF.